The clone carrying this T cell receptor (beta chain) was observed a handful of times. What it binds is not known. V dropped 2 bases and J dropped 2; count of bases not matched to a gene: 3. Looked up from germline, CDR1 is MNHEY and CDR2 is SMNVEV (reference sequence). The CDR3 runs to 15 residues. This sample's TCRbeta library carried unique molecular identifier barcodes. TCRdb used MiXCR to reprocess the PCR reads, holding one entry per CDR3 protein. Here the sample spans around 94,000 distinct CDR3 sequences, approximately 5.4% being singletons. The data are from a study of T-cell reconstitution after alpha-beta-depleted transplantation in children. Notes on the study in general: Reportedly, only several hundred clones from non-depleted graft cells drove alpha-beta T-cell counts at about two months. From newly produced T cells came most of the T-cell counts and diversity one year after transplant.

The receptor was isolated from a female patient between 2 and 15 years old who had a stem cell transplant for Fanconi anemia, so the T cells may come from the graft donor. The rearrangement links TRBV27 to TRBJ2-7; TRBD1 matches at 10 bases. The sample was PBMCs, mostly from graft donor cells, taken 60 days after TCRalphabeta/CD19-depleted stem cell transplant. CDR3 loop: CASSLPGTGAYEQYF. The DNA for the CDR3 is TGTGCCAGCAGTTTACCCGGGACAGGGGCCTACGAGCAGTACTTC.